The 4 T cell receptor beta chains below all came from one sample that was sequenced in a study of cytomegalovirus exposure and HLA in healthy donors. Vbeta (60) and Jbeta (13) primers were used in the PCR. Data came from immunoSEQ multiplex PCR; TCRdb stores just in-frame clones and leaves some out. The sample lists some 250,000 clones, roughly 82% occurring once. The sequenced sample consisted of PBMCs. These receptors all stem from a woman in her 40s in good health and CMV-seropositive.

This chain links TRBV12-2 with TRBJ2-7; TRBD2 is taken as the D call from the table, unchecked against the DNA. TRBV12-2 is an annotated pseudogene. CDR3 length equals 15 residues. The CDR3 DNA reads as TGTGCAAGTCGCTTGGAGGCGGGAGGGCCTAACGAGCAGTACTTC. Encoded protein: CASRLEAGGPNEQYF.

V usage is TRBV6-6 and J usage is TRBJ2-7; the match to TRBD1 covers 7 bases. The V gene's germline CDR1 is MNHNY and CDR2 SVGAGI (reference sequence). With V trimmed by 5 bases and J by 3 bases, 10 bases remained unmatched. The CDR3 extends over 15 amino acids. In DNA form, the CDR3 reads TGTGCCAGCAGTCCTCGGACAGGAACGAGCTACGAGCAGTACTTC. It encodes CASSPRTGTSYEQYF.

This chain's CDR3 is CASSSLRDRVSGANVLTF. The CDR3 nucleotides read TGTGCCAGCAGCTCCCTCCGGGACAGGGTGTCTGGGGCCAACGTCCTGACTTTC. The rearrangement links TRBV7-6 to TRBJ2-6, with 9 bases identical to TRBD1. CDR3 length: 18 residues. Losses at the gene ends were 4 bases for V and 1 base for J; bases not matched to a gene: 8. CDR1 is SGHVS, CDR2 FNYEAQ, per germline.

This clone was observed once. This sequence joins TRBV30 and TRBJ1-6; 7 bases agree with TRBD1. The CDR3 is 15 amino acids. V lost 2 bases to trimming and J lost 9 bases; unmatched junction nucleotides: 10. Germline V gene data show CDR1 as GTSNPN and CDR2 as SVGIG (reference sequence). CDR3 DNA: TGTGCCTGGAGTCCCACCCCCGACAGGGTTTCACCCCTCCACTTT. Protein product: CAWSPTPDRVSPLHF.